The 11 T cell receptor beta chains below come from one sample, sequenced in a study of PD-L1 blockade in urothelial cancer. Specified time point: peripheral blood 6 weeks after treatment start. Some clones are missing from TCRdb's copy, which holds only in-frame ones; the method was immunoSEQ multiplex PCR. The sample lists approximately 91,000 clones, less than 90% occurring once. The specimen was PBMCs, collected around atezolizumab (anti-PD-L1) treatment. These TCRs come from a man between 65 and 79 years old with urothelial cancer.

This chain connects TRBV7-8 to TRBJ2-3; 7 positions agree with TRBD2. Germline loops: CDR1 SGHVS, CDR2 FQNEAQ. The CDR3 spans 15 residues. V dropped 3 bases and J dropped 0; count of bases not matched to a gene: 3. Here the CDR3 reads CASSLRGGSTDTQYF. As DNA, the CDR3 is TGTGCCAGCAGCTTGCGCGGGGGAAGCACAGATACGCAGTATTTT.

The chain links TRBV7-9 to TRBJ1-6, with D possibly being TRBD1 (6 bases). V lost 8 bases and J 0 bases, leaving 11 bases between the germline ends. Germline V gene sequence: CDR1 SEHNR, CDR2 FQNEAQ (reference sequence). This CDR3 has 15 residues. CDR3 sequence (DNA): TGTGCCAGCGGTACAGGGAGCTCCTATAATTCACCCCTCCACTTT. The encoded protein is CASGTGSSYNSPLHF.

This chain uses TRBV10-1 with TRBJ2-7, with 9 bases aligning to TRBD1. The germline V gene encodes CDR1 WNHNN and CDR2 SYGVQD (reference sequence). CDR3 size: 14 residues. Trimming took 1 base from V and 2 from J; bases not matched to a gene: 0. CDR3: CASSEYRGPYEQYF. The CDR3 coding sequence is TGCGCCAGCAGTGAGTACAGGGGGCCCTACGAGCAGTACTTC.

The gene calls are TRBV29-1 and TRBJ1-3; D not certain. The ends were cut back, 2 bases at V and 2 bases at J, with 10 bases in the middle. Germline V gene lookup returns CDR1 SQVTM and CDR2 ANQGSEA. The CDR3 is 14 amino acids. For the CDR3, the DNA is TGCAGCGTTGAATATTCAGGAACTGGAAACACCATATATTTT. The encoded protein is CSVEYSGTGNTIYF.

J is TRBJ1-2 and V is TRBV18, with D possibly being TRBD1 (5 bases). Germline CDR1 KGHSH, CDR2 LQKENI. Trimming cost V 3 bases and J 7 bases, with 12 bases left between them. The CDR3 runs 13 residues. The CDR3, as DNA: TGTGCCAGCTCACCGGGGGGAGGGGCTGGCTACACCTTC. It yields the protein CASSPGGGAGYTF.

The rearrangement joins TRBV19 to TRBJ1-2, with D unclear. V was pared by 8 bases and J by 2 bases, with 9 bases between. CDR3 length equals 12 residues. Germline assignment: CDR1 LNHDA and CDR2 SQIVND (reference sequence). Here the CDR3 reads CASEQINYGYTF. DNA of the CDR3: TGTGCCAGTGAACAGATAAACTATGGCTACACCTTC.

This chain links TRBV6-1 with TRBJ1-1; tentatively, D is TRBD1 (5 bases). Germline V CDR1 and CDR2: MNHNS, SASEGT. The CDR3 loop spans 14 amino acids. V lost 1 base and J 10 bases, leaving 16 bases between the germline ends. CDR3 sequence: CASSEEYRPKGAFF. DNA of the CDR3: TGTGCCAGCAGTGAAGAGTACAGGCCGAAGGGAGCTTTCTTT.

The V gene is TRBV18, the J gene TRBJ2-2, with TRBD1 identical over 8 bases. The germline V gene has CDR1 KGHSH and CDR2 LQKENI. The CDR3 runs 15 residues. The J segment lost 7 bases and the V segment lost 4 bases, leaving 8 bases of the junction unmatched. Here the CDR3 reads CASSRTGFDNGELFF. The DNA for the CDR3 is TGTGCCAGCTCACGGACAGGGTTTGACAACGGGGAGCTGTTTTTT.

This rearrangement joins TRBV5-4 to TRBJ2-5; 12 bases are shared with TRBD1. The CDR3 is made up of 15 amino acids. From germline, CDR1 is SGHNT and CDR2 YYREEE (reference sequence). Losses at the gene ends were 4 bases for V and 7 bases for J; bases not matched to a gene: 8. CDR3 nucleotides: TGTGCCAGCAGCGCACCGGGACAGGGGGCTGGGACCCAGTACTTC. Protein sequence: CASSAPGQGAGTQYF.

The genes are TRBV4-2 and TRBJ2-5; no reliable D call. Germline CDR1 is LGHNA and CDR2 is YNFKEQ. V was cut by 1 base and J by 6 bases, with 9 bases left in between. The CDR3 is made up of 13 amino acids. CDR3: CASSQAKSQTQYF. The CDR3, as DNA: TGTGCCAGCAGCCAAGCGAAGAGCCAGACCCAGTACTTC.

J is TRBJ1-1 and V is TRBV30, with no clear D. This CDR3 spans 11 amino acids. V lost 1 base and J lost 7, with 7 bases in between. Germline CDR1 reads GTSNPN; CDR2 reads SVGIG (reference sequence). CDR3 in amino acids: CAWSADFEAFF. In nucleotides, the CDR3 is TGTGCCTGGAGTGCGGACTTTGAAGCTTTCTTT.